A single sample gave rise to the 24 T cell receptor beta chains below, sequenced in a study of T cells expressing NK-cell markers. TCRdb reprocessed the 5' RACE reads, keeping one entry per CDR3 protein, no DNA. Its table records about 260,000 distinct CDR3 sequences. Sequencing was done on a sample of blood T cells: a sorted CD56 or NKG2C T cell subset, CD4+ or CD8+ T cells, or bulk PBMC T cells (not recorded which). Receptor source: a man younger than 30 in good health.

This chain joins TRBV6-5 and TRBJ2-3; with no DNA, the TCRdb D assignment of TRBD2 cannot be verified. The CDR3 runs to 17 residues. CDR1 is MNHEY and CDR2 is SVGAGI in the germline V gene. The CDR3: CASSYSKSGRSLDTQYF.

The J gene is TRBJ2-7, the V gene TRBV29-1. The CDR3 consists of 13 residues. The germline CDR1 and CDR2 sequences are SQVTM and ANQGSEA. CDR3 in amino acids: CSVVSGLEYEQYF.

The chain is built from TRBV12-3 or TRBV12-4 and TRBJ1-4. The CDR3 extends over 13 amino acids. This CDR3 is CASILGRNEKLFF.

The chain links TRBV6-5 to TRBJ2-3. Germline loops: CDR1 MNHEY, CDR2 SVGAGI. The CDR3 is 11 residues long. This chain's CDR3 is CASRQENTQYF.

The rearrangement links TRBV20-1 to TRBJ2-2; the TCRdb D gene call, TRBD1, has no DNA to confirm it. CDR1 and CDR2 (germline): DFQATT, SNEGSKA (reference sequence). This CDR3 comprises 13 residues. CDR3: CSARVPGTGELFF.

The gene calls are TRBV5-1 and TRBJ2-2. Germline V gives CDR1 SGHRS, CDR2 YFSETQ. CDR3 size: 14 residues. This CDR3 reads CASSMDRLTGELFF.

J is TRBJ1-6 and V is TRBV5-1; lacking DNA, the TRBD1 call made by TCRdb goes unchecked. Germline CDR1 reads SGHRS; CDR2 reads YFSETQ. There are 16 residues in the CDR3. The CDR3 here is CASSLAGGQADSPLHF.

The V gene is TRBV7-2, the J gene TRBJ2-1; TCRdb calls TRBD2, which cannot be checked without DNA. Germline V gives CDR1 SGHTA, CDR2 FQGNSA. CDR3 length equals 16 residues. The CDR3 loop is CASSPTSRTRWFEQFF.

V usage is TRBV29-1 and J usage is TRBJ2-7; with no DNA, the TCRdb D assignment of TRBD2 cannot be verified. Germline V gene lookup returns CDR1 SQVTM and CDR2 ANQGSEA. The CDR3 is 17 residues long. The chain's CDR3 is CSVVVGLAGGRSYEQYF.

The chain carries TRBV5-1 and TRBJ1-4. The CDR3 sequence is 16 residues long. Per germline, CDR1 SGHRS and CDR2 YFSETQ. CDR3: CASSFFAGPEGEKLFF.

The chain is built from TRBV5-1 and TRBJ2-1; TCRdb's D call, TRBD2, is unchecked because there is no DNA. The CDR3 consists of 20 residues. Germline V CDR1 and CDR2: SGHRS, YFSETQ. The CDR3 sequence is CASSLDVRTSGTTTYNEQFF.

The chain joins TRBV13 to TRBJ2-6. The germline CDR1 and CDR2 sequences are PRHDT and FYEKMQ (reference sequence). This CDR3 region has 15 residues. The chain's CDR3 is CASSFGWSGANVLTF.

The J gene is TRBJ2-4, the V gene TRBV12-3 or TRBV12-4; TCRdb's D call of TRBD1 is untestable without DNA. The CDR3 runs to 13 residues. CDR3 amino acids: CASSDRQGGYQYF.

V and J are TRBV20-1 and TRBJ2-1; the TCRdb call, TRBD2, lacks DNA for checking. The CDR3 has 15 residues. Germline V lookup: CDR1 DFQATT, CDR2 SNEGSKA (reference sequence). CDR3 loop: CSATSEAGGGNEQFF.

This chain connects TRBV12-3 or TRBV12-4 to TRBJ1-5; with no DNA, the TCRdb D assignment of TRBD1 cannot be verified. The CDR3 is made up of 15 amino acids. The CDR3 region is CASSPGAGRDQPQHF.

CDR3 protein: CASSPGGSGKTQYF. The chain couples TRBV12-3 or TRBV12-4 to TRBJ2-5; TCRdb's D call, TRBD1, is unchecked because there is no DNA. The CDR3 has 14 amino acids.

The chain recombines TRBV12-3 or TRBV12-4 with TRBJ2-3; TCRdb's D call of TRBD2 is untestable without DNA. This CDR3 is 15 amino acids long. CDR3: CASSLAGSSTDTQYF.

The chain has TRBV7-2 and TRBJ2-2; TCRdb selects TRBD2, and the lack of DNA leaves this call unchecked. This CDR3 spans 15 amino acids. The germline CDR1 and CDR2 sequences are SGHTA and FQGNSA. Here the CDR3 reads CASSLTVPGRGELFF.

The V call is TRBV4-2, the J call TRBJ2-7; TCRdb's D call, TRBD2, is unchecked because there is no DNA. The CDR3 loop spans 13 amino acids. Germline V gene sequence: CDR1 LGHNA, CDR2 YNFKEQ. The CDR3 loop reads CASSQEFESRQYF.

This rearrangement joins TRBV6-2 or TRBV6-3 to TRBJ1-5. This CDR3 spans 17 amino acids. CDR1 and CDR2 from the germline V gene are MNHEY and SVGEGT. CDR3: CASSYSSSKMGNQPQHF.

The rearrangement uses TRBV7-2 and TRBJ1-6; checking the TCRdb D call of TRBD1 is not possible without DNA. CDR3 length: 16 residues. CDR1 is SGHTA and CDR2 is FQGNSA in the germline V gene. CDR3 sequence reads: CASSRDTRLRNSPLHF.

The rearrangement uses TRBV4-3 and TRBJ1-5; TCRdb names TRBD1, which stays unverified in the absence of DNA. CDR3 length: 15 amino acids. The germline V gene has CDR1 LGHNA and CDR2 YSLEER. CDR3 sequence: CASSQVRASNQPQHF.

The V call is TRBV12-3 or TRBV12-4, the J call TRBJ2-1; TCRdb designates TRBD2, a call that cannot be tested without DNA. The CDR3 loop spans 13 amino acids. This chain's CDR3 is CASKPAGGDEQFF.

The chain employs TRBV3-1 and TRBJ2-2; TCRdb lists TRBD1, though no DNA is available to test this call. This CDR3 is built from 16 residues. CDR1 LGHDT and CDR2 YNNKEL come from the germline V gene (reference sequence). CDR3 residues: CASRKRTGTDTGELFF.